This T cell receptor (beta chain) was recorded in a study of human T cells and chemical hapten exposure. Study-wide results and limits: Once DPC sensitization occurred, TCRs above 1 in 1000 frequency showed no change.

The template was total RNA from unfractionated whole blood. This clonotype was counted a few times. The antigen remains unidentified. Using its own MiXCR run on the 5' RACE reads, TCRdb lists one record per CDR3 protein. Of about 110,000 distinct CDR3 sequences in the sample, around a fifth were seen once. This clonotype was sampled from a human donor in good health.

The CDR3 bases are TGTGCCAGCAGCCGCGGGGCCCTCTCCTACGAGCAGTACTTC. Its translation is CASSRGALSYEQYF. The chain employs TRBV7-9 and TRBJ2-7, with D possibly being TRBD2 (6 bases). This CDR3 contains 14 residues. Germline values: CDR1 SEHNR, CDR2 FQNEAQ (reference sequence). V was cut by 5 bases and J by 0 bases, with 11 bases left in between.